The sequence of this T cell receptor (beta chain) was determined in a study of shared clonotypes between healthy human individuals. The CDR3 extends over 17 amino acids. CDR1 and CDR2 from the germline V gene are MNHNS and SASEGT. The J segment lost 3 bases and the V segment lost 4 bases, leaving 15 bases of the junction unmatched. Study-level points and caveats: Naive subsets tended to show greater estimated richness than memory subsets.

Naivety among CD8 cells was defined by CD45RO negativity and positive CCR7 selection, thereby excluding terminally differentiated effector memory CD45RA+ cells. The protocol was immunoSEQ multiplex PCR, while the TCRdb copy is restricted to in-frame clones and leaves out a portion. Of about 800,000 clones in the sample, about 96% are singletons; the top ten hold approximately 0.2%. As for this clone: Its antigen is not identified.

This clonotype was obtained from a man aged 30-40 years in good health. Sequencing was performed on naive CD8+ T cells sorted from blood. The chain carries TRBV6-1 and TRBJ2-7, with TRBD2 matching over 7 bases. This CDR3 is CASSASLPGGNVYEQYF. The CDR3 DNA is TGTGCCAGCAGTGCGTCGCTACCCGGGGGGAACGTCTACGAGCAGTACTTC.